The rows below give T cell receptor beta chains drawn from one sample of a study of blood T cell repertoires in COVID-19. Sequencing was performed with immunoSEQ multiplex PCR; in TCRdb, only in-frame clones are kept and a portion is missing. The table lists 290,000 or so clones, 70% to 90% of them singletons, with 1.3% in the top ten. The sample comprised peripheral blood. These receptors all come from a man between 65 and 85 years old with acute or convalescent COVID-19. Both conserved end residues are part of each CDR3. Each record gives: D gene, J gene, clone size, V gene, CDR3 length, CDR3 protein, CDR3 DNA. The D gene is left open where the match is weak. Clone size appears in some rows only: once, few, many, or a class for an expanded clone.

D gene: TRBD1; J gene: TRBJ2-7; clone size: -; V gene: TRBV28; CDR3 length: 15; CDR3 protein: CASSPGQLSSYEQYF; CDR3 DNA: TGTGCCAGCAGCCCGGGACAGTTGAGCTCCTACGAGCAGTACTTC
D gene: TRBD1; J gene: TRBJ2-1; clone size: -; V gene: TRBV29-1; CDR3 length: 11; CDR3 protein: CSGGTGGEQFF; CDR3 DNA: TGCAGCGGGGGGACAGGGGGTGAGCAGTTCTTC
D gene: -; J gene: TRBJ2-2; clone size: -; V gene: TRBV2; CDR3 length: 14; CDR3 protein: CASTTGPGTGELFF; CDR3 DNA: TGTGCCAGCACAACCGGCCCGGGTACCGGGGAGCTGTTTTTT
D gene: -; J gene: TRBJ2-7; clone size: -; V gene: TRBV24-1; CDR3 length: 15; CDR3 protein: CATSDSRVSDYEQYF; CDR3 DNA: TGTGCCACCAGTGATTCCCGGGTGTCCGACTACGAGCAGTACTTC
D gene: -; J gene: TRBJ2-1; clone size: -; V gene: TRBV7-2; CDR3 length: 15; CDR3 protein: CASSSWSPAGNEQFF; CDR3 DNA: TGTGCCAGCAGCTCATGGTCACCCGCCGGCAATGAGCAGTTCTTC
D gene: TRBD2; J gene: TRBJ2-5; clone size: -; V gene: TRBV5-1; CDR3 length: 15; CDR3 protein: CASSSLSGSGETQYF; CDR3 DNA: TGCGCCAGCAGCTCGTTAAGCGGGAGCGGGGAGACCCAGTACTTC
D gene: TRBD2; J gene: TRBJ2-3; clone size: -; V gene: TRBV7-2; CDR3 length: 15; CDR3 protein: CASSLATSGVEVQYF; CDR3 DNA: TGTGCCAGCAGCTTAGCTACTAGCGGGGTGGAGGTGCAGTATTTT
D gene: -; J gene: TRBJ2-4; clone size: -; V gene: TRBV6-5; CDR3 length: 14; CDR3 protein: CASSHSGSKNIQYF; CDR3 DNA: TGTGCCAGCAGCCACTCCGGGTCCAAAAACATTCAGTACTTC
D gene: TRBD1; J gene: TRBJ1-4; clone size: -; V gene: TRBV5-4; CDR3 length: 15; CDR3 protein: CASSEPTGGGEKLFF; CDR3 DNA: TGTGCCAGCAGCGAACCGACAGGGGGCGGTGAAAAACTGTTTTTT
D gene: TRBD1; J gene: TRBJ2-5; clone size: -; V gene: TRBV30; CDR3 length: 12; CDR3 protein: CAWGTGGKTQYF; CDR3 DNA: TGTGCCTGGGGGACAGGGGGGAAGACCCAGTACTTC
D gene: -; J gene: TRBJ2-3; clone size: -; V gene: TRBV13; CDR3 length: 15; CDR3 protein: CASSTGRGIRDTQYF; CDR3 DNA: TGTGCCAGCAGCACCGGGCGGGGTATCAGAGATACGCAGTATTTT
D gene: -; J gene: TRBJ2-2; clone size: -; V gene: TRBV9; CDR3 length: 12; CDR3 protein: CASSVYGGELFF; CDR3 DNA: TGTGCCAGCAGCGTATACGGCGGGGAGCTGTTTTTT
D gene: -; J gene: TRBJ2-7; clone size: -; V gene: TRBV19; CDR3 length: 13; CDR3 protein: CASSMRTGDEQYF; CDR3 DNA: TGTGCCAGTAGTATGAGGACCGGGGACGAGCAGTACTTC
D gene: -; J gene: TRBJ2-5; clone size: -; V gene: TRBV2; CDR3 length: 13; CDR3 protein: CASSAGGGETQYF; CDR3 DNA: TGTGCCAGCAGTGCGGGGGGCGGTGAGACCCAGTACTTC
D gene: -; J gene: TRBJ2-7; clone size: few; V gene: TRBV7-9; CDR3 length: 13; CDR3 protein: CASAWELTREQYF; CDR3 DNA: TGTGCCAGCGCCTGGGAGCTAACGAGGGAGCAGTACTTC
D gene: -; J gene: TRBJ2-2; clone size: -; V gene: TRBV4-3; CDR3 length: 16; CDR3 protein: CASSHDAGLGTGELFF; CDR3 DNA: TGCGCCAGCAGCCACGATGCGGGGTTGGGGACCGGGGAGCTGTTTTTT
D gene: -; J gene: TRBJ2-1; clone size: -; V gene: TRBV28; CDR3 length: 14; CDR3 protein: CASRTSLMVNEQFF; CDR3 DNA: TGTGCCAGCAGAACTTCTCTTATGGTGAATGAGCAGTTCTTC
D gene: TRBD2; J gene: TRBJ2-1; clone size: -; V gene: TRBV28; CDR3 length: 16; CDR3 protein: CASSQPGGGTYNEQFF; CDR3 DNA: TGTGCCAGCAGCCAACCTGGGGGAGGGACCTACAATGAGCAGTTCTTC
D gene: -; J gene: TRBJ1-5; clone size: -; V gene: TRBV4-2; CDR3 length: 15; CDR3 protein: CASSQGDRDNQPQHF; CDR3 DNA: TGTGCCAGCAGCCAGGGCGACAGAGACAATCAGCCCCAGCATTTT
D gene: TRBD1; J gene: TRBJ1-6; clone size: once; V gene: TRBV7-2; CDR3 length: 18; CDR3 protein: CASSPGQGLSSYNSPLHF; CDR3 DNA: TGTGCCAGCAGCCCTGGACAGGGTCTGAGCTCCTATAATTCACCCCTCCACTTT
D gene: TRBD1; J gene: TRBJ2-3; clone size: -; V gene: TRBV10-3; CDR3 length: 15; CDR3 protein: CAISAGTASTDTQYF; CDR3 DNA: TGTGCCATCAGTGCGGGGACAGCTAGCACAGATACGCAGTATTTT
D gene: TRBD1; J gene: TRBJ1-5; clone size: -; V gene: TRBV5-3; CDR3 length: 15; CDR3 protein: CARSSGQTSNQPQHF; CDR3 DNA: TGTGCCAGAAGCTCGGGACAGACTAGCAATCAGCCCCAGCATTTT
D gene: TRBD1; J gene: TRBJ1-2; clone size: -; V gene: TRBV10-1; CDR3 length: 16; CDR3 protein: CASSPRGGQGNYGYTF; CDR3 DNA: TGCGCCAGCAGCCCTCGTGGGGGACAGGGGAACTATGGCTACACCTTC
D gene: TRBD2; J gene: TRBJ2-7; clone size: -; V gene: TRBV28; CDR3 length: 13; CDR3 protein: CASQAGGRREQYF; CDR3 DNA: TGTGCCAGTCAAGCGGGAGGGCGTCGCGAGCAGTACTTC
D gene: TRBD1; J gene: TRBJ1-2; clone size: -; V gene: TRBV5-8; CDR3 length: 13; CDR3 protein: CASSLEGARGYTF; CDR3 DNA: TGTGCCAGCAGCTTGGAGGGGGCGCGTGGCTACACCTTC
D gene: -; J gene: TRBJ2-2; clone size: -; V gene: TRBV5-1; CDR3 length: 14; CDR3 protein: CASSSRPAGGELFF; CDR3 DNA: TGCGCCAGCAGCTCCCGGCCCGCAGGGGGGGAGCTGTTTTTT
D gene: -; J gene: TRBJ2-5; clone size: -; V gene: TRBV13; CDR3 length: 14; CDR3 protein: CASSLGQGRETQYF; CDR3 DNA: TGTGCCAGCAGCTTAGGACAGGGCAGGGAGACCCAGTACTTC
D gene: TRBD1; J gene: TRBJ1-5; clone size: -; V gene: TRBV9; CDR3 length: 14; CDR3 protein: CASSVDRGDQPQHF; CDR3 DNA: TGTGCCAGCAGCGTGGACAGGGGCGATCAGCCCCAGCATTTT
D gene: -; J gene: TRBJ1-2; clone size: -; V gene: TRBV7-9; CDR3 length: 14; CDR3 protein: CASSLGWGDRGYTF; CDR3 DNA: TGTGCCAGCAGCTTAGGATGGGGAGATCGTGGCTACACCTTC
D gene: TRBD2; J gene: TRBJ2-6; clone size: -; V gene: TRBV28; CDR3 length: 20; CDR3 protein: CASIPLFGGRSRSGANVLTF; CDR3 DNA: TGTGCCAGCATCCCACTCTTCGGCGGGAGGTCCCGCTCTGGGGCCAACGTCCTGACTTTC
D gene: -; J gene: TRBJ1-1; clone size: -; V gene: TRBV18; CDR3 length: 13; CDR3 protein: CASSPGGSAEAFF; CDR3 DNA: TGTGCCAGCTCACCCGGGGGTTCCGCTGAAGCTTTCTTT
D gene: TRBD1; J gene: TRBJ1-3; clone size: -; V gene: TRBV4-2; CDR3 length: 17; CDR3 protein: CASSQQTGGLSGNTIYF; CDR3 DNA: TGTGCCAGCAGCCAACAAACAGGGGGCCTTTCTGGAAACACCATATATTTT
D gene: -; J gene: TRBJ1-1; clone size: -; V gene: TRBV5-1; CDR3 length: 13; CDR3 protein: CASSLAGYTEAFF; CDR3 DNA: TGCGCCAGCAGCTTAGCGGGGTACACTGAAGCTTTCTTT
D gene: -; J gene: TRBJ1-4; clone size: -; V gene: TRBV28; CDR3 length: 15; CDR3 protein: CASSMKGATNEKLFF; CDR3 DNA: TGTGCCAGCAGTATGAAGGGGGCAACTAATGAAAAACTGTTTTTT
D gene: -; J gene: TRBJ2-2; clone size: once; V gene: TRBV18; CDR3 length: 12; CDR3 protein: CASSPSTGELFF; CDR3 DNA: TGTGCCAGCTCCCCCTCCACCGGGGAGCTGTTTTTT
D gene: -; J gene: TRBJ2-7; clone size: -; V gene: TRBV5-5; CDR3 length: 14; CDR3 protein: CASSGSGPTYEQYF; CDR3 DNA: TGTGCCAGCAGCGGCAGCGGGCCTACCTACGAGCAGTACTTC
D gene: -; J gene: TRBJ2-3; clone size: -; V gene: TRBV4-3; CDR3 length: 15; CDR3 protein: CASSQEWAGRDTQYF; CDR3 DNA: TGCGCCAGCAGCCAAGAGTGGGCAGGCCGGGATACGCAGTATTTT
D gene: TRBD1; J gene: TRBJ1-1; clone size: -; V gene: TRBV3-1/TRBV3-2; CDR3 length: 14; CDR3 protein: CASSYGQADTEAFF; CDR3 DNA: TGTGCCAGCAGCTACGGACAGGCGGACACTGAAGCTTTCTTT
D gene: -; J gene: TRBJ1-5; clone size: -; V gene: TRBV2; CDR3 length: 12; CDR3 protein: CASIGETQPQHF; CDR3 DNA: TGTGCCAGCATTGGGGAGACGCAGCCCCAGCATTTT
D gene: TRBD1; J gene: TRBJ1-1; clone size: -; V gene: TRBV6-5; CDR3 length: 15; CDR3 protein: CASSSGQAKNTEAFF; CDR3 DNA: TGTGCCAGCAGTTCCGGACAGGCGAAGAACACTGAAGCTTTCTTT
D gene: -; J gene: TRBJ2-5; clone size: -; V gene: TRBV5-1; CDR3 length: 14; CDR3 protein: CASSFQRVEETQYF; CDR3 DNA: TGCGCCAGCAGCTTCCAGCGGGTTGAAGAGACCCAGTACTTC
D gene: TRBD2; J gene: TRBJ2-1; clone size: -; V gene: TRBV10-2; CDR3 length: 15; CDR3 protein: CASNPSGVVSNEQFF; CDR3 DNA: TGCGCCAGCAATCCGAGCGGGGTTGTCTCCAATGAGCAGTTCTTC
D gene: TRBD2; J gene: TRBJ2-5; clone size: -; V gene: TRBV3-1/TRBV3-2; CDR3 length: 16; CDR3 protein: CASSRRLAGNQETQYF; CDR3 DNA: TGTGCCAGCAGCCGCCGACTAGCGGGAAACCAAGAGACCCAGTACTTC
D gene: TRBD2; J gene: TRBJ2-5; clone size: -; V gene: TRBV7-6; CDR3 length: 16; CDR3 protein: CASSLAAYSGKETQYF; CDR3 DNA: TGTGCCAGCAGCTTAGCGGCCTATAGCGGGAAGGAGACCCAGTACTTC
D gene: TRBD1; J gene: TRBJ2-5; clone size: once; V gene: TRBV29-1; CDR3 length: 14; CDR3 protein: CSVGPGTGQETQYF; CDR3 DNA: TGCAGCGTTGGGCCCGGGACAGGCCAAGAGACCCAGTACTTC
D gene: TRBD1; J gene: TRBJ2-7; clone size: -; V gene: TRBV12-5; CDR3 length: 14; CDR3 protein: CASGLGQGPYEQYF; CDR3 DNA: TGTGCTAGTGGTTTAGGACAGGGTCCCTACGAGCAGTACTTC
D gene: TRBD1; J gene: TRBJ1-2; clone size: -; V gene: TRBV20-1; CDR3 length: 10; CDR3 protein: CSRGDYGYTF; CDR3 DNA: TGCAGCAGGGGGGACTATGGCTACACCTTC
D gene: TRBD1; J gene: TRBJ2-1; clone size: -; V gene: TRBV24-1; CDR3 length: 15; CDR3 protein: CATSDLTGGVNEQFF; CDR3 DNA: TGTGCCACCAGTGATTTGACAGGGGGCGTAAATGAGCAGTTCTTC
D gene: TRBD2; J gene: TRBJ2-1; clone size: -; V gene: TRBV5-6; CDR3 length: 17; CDR3 protein: CASSLGLAGGRYNEQFF; CDR3 DNA: TGTGCCAGCAGCTTGGGACTAGCGGGAGGACGCTACAATGAGCAGTTCTTC
D gene: -; J gene: TRBJ2-2; clone size: -; V gene: TRBV21-1; CDR3 length: 17; CDR3 protein: CASSKDPSQPGAGELFF; CDR3 DNA: TGTGCCAGCAGCAAAGACCCCTCACAACCGGGGGCCGGGGAGCTGTTTTTT
D gene: TRBD1; J gene: TRBJ2-1; clone size: many; V gene: TRBV6-2/TRBV6-3; CDR3 length: 15; CDR3 protein: CASSSGTGRYNEQFF; CDR3 DNA: TGTGCCAGCAGTTCCGGGACAGGGCGATACAATGAGCAGTTCTTC
D gene: -; J gene: TRBJ1-4; clone size: -; V gene: TRBV7-2; CDR3 length: 12; CDR3 protein: CASSSAGQKLFF; CDR3 DNA: TGTGCCAGCAGCTCGGCAGGGCAAAAACTGTTTTTT
D gene: -; J gene: TRBJ2-3; clone size: -; V gene: TRBV2; CDR3 length: 14; CDR3 protein: CASRGGLETDTQYF; CDR3 DNA: TGTGCCAGCAGGGGCGGGTTGGAGACAGATACGCAGTATTTT
D gene: TRBD2; J gene: TRBJ2-1; clone size: -; V gene: TRBV5-4; CDR3 length: 15; CDR3 protein: CASSFSGGAYNEQFF; CDR3 DNA: TGTGCCAGCAGCTTTAGCGGGGGCGCCTACAATGAGCAGTTCTTC
D gene: TRBD2; J gene: TRBJ2-5; clone size: -; V gene: TRBV30; CDR3 length: 13; CDR3 protein: CAWSGLAGETQYF; CDR3 DNA: TGTGCCTGGAGTGGGCTAGCGGGGGAGACCCAGTACTTC
D gene: -; J gene: TRBJ1-2; clone size: -; V gene: TRBV28; CDR3 length: 12; CDR3 protein: CASSSQGWGYTF; CDR3 DNA: TGTGCCAGCAGTTCACAGGGTTGGGGCTACACCTTC
D gene: TRBD2; J gene: TRBJ2-7; clone size: -; V gene: TRBV7-9; CDR3 length: 15; CDR3 protein: CASSSDRTSDYEQYF; CDR3 DNA: TGTGCCAGCAGCTCGGACCGGACTAGCGACTACGAGCAGTACTTC
D gene: -; J gene: TRBJ2-1; clone size: few; V gene: TRBV18; CDR3 length: 17; CDR3 protein: CASSPNLRGNTGNEQFF; CDR3 DNA: TGTGCCAGCTCACCGAACCTCAGGGGTAACACGGGCAATGAGCAGTTCTTC
D gene: -; J gene: TRBJ1-2; clone size: -; V gene: TRBV4-3; CDR3 length: 14; CDR3 protein: CASSQADTGYGYTF; CDR3 DNA: TGCGCCAGCAGCCAAGCTGATACAGGGTATGGCTACACCTTC